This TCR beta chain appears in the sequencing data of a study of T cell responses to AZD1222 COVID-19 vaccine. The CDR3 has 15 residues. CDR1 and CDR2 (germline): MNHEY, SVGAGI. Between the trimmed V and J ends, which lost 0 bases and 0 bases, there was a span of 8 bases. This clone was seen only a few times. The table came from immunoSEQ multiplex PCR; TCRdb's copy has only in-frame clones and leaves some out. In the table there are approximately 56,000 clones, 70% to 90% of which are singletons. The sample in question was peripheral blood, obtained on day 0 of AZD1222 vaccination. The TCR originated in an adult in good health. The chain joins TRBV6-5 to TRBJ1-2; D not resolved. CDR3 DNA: TGTGCCAGCAGTTACTCGATTATCACTAACTATGGCTACACCTTC. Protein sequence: CASSYSIITNYGYTF.